A selection of T cell receptor beta chains follows, all from one sample in a study of OX40 agonist ivuxolimab in advanced cancers. TCRdb keeps only in-frame clones here, not all; method: immunoSEQ multiplex PCR. Among approximately 60,000 clones listed, 84% were seen once. This specimen was CD4+ or CD8+ T cells sorted from blood, taken in a trial of the OX40 agonist ivuxolimab. All receptors derive from an adult with an advanced solid tumor such as melanoma, head and neck, liver or kidney cancer. Both conserved end residues are part of each CDR3. Each record gives: CDR3 length, D gene, J gene, V gene, clone size, CDR3 protein, CDR3 DNA. A D gene is named only where the DNA matches it firmly. For some rows the clone size is stated as once, few or many, or as a class when expanded; others skip it.

len: 15; d_gene: TRBD1; j_gene: TRBJ2-5; v_gene: TRBV5-1; abundance: -; CDR3aa: CASSLFQGAVETQYF; CDR3nt: TGCGCCAGCAGCTTGTTCCAGGGGGCTGTTGAGACCCAGTACTTC
len: 13; d_gene: TRBD1; j_gene: TRBJ2-2; v_gene: TRBV10-2; abundance: -; CDR3aa: CASGQANTGELFF; CDR3nt: TGCGCCAGCGGACAGGCTAACACCGGGGAGCTGTTTTTT
len: 11; d_gene: -; j_gene: TRBJ1-2; v_gene: TRBV30; abundance: few; CDR3aa: CACNPNYGYTF; CDR3nt: TGTGCCTGCAATCCTAACTATGGCTACACCTTC
len: 14; d_gene: TRBD1; j_gene: TRBJ1-1; v_gene: TRBV28; abundance: -; CDR3aa: CASRPGTGDTEAFF; CDR3nt: TGTGCCAGCAGACCCGGGACAGGGGACACTGAAGCTTTCTTT
len: 12; d_gene: -; j_gene: TRBJ1-1; v_gene: TRBV7-9; abundance: few; CDR3aa: CASSLEGIDAFF; CDR3nt: TGTGCCAGCAGCTTAGAAGGAATTGACGCTTTCTTT
len: 15; d_gene: -; j_gene: TRBJ2-7; v_gene: TRBV10-3; abundance: -; CDR3aa: CAISESRVRMAEQYF; CDR3nt: TGTGCCATCAGTGAGTCAAGGGTAAGGATGGCCGAGCAGTACTTC
len: 13; d_gene: -; j_gene: TRBJ1-2; v_gene: TRBV6-5; abundance: -; CDR3aa: CASSPDRFRGYTF; CDR3nt: TGTGCCAGCAGTCCCGACAGGTTCCGGGGCTACACCTTC
len: 15; d_gene: -; j_gene: TRBJ2-5; v_gene: TRBV5-4; abundance: -; CDR3aa: CASSPGRPGGETQYF; CDR3nt: TGTGCCAGCAGCCCGGGCAGGCCGGGCGGAGAGACCCAGTACTTC
len: 15; d_gene: -; j_gene: TRBJ2-7; v_gene: TRBV2; abundance: -; CDR3aa: CASSFKRDGAYEQYF; CDR3nt: TGTGCCAGCAGTTTCAAACGGGACGGCGCCTACGAGCAGTACTTC
len: 15; d_gene: TRBD1; j_gene: TRBJ1-3; v_gene: TRBV28; abundance: -; CDR3aa: CASSLQGASGNTIYF; CDR3nt: TGTGCCAGCAGCCTCCAGGGGGCATCAGGAAACACCATATATTTT
len: 12; d_gene: -; j_gene: TRBJ2-5; v_gene: TRBV7-2; abundance: -; CDR3aa: CASSSIKETQYF; CDR3nt: TGTGCCAGCAGCTCCATTAAGGAGACCCAGTACTTC
len: 12; d_gene: -; j_gene: TRBJ2-5; v_gene: TRBV29-1; abundance: few; CDR3aa: CSVGLSQETQYF; CDR3nt: TGCAGCGTTGGTCTGAGCCAAGAGACCCAGTACTTC
len: 13; d_gene: -; j_gene: TRBJ2-3; v_gene: TRBV5-6; abundance: -; CDR3aa: CASSPRAEDTQYF; CDR3nt: TGTGCCAGCAGCCCCCGGGCTGAGGATACGCAGTATTTT
len: 17; d_gene: TRBD2; j_gene: TRBJ2-1; v_gene: TRBV4-1; abundance: -; CDR3aa: CASSHAVGLAGENEQFF; CDR3nt: TGCGCCAGCAGCCATGCAGTGGGGCTAGCGGGAGAAAATGAGCAGTTCTTC
len: 19; d_gene: -; j_gene: TRBJ2-6; v_gene: TRBV5-6; abundance: -; CDR3aa: CASSFGRGGSISGANVLTF; CDR3nt: TGTGCCAGCAGCTTCGGGCGGGGAGGTTCTATCTCTGGGGCCAACGTCCTGACTTTC
len: 16; d_gene: TRBD1; j_gene: TRBJ2-1; v_gene: TRBV2; abundance: -; CDR3aa: CASSDITGGSYNEQFF; CDR3nt: TGTGCCAGCAGCGACATTACAGGGGGCTCCTACAATGAGCAGTTCTTC
len: 17; d_gene: TRBD2; j_gene: TRBJ2-3; v_gene: TRBV28; abundance: once; CDR3aa: CASSLGGLAGLTDTQYF; CDR3nt: TGTGCCAGCAGTTTAGGAGGACTAGCGGGACTCACAGATACGCAGTATTTT
len: 13; d_gene: TRBD2; j_gene: TRBJ2-7; v_gene: TRBV7-2; abundance: few; CDR3aa: CATGRGGAYEQYF; CDR3nt: TGTGCCACCGGGCGGGGGGGCGCCTACGAGCAGTACTTC
len: 15; d_gene: -; j_gene: TRBJ2-1; v_gene: TRBV30; abundance: -; CDR3aa: CAWSVMGVTYNEQFF; CDR3nt: TGTGCCTGGAGTGTAATGGGAGTCACCTACAATGAGCAGTTCTTC
len: 15; d_gene: -; j_gene: TRBJ2-4; v_gene: TRBV5-6; abundance: -; CDR3aa: CASSPGLGGVNIQYF; CDR3nt: TGTGCCAGCAGCCCCGGACTCGGCGGGGTGAACATTCAGTACTTC
len: 17; d_gene: -; j_gene: TRBJ2-1; v_gene: TRBV28; abundance: few; CDR3aa: CASSLGLLADRYNEQFF; CDR3nt: TGTGCCAGCAGTTTAGGTCTGTTGGCAGACCGATACAATGAGCAGTTCTTC
len: 15; d_gene: -; j_gene: TRBJ2-7; v_gene: TRBV12-5; abundance: -; CDR3aa: CASGLRRMGVYEQYF; CDR3nt: TGTGCTAGTGGTTTGAGGCGAATGGGTGTCTACGAGCAGTACTTC
len: 15; d_gene: TRBD2; j_gene: TRBJ2-7; v_gene: TRBV5-1; abundance: -; CDR3aa: CASSLGLAGRYEQYF; CDR3nt: TGCGCCAGCAGCTTGGGGCTAGCGGGTCGTTACGAGCAGTACTTC
len: 14; d_gene: -; j_gene: TRBJ2-7; v_gene: TRBV27; abundance: -; CDR3aa: CASSSDSSSYEQYF; CDR3nt: TGTGCCAGCAGTTCCGACTCGAGCTCCTACGAGCAGTACTTC
len: 13; d_gene: -; j_gene: TRBJ1-3; v_gene: TRBV10-3; abundance: -; CDR3aa: CAIREGTGNTIYF; CDR3nt: TGTGCCATCAGAGAGGGAACTGGAAACACCATATATTTT
len: 12; d_gene: -; j_gene: TRBJ2-3; v_gene: TRBV4-1; abundance: -; CDR3aa: CASSQVSSTQYF; CDR3nt: TGCGCCAGCAGCCAAGTATCCAGCACGCAGTATTTT
len: 16; d_gene: -; j_gene: TRBJ2-6; v_gene: TRBV19; abundance: -; CDR3aa: CASRHGGSSGANVLTF; CDR3nt: TGTGCCAGTAGGCACGGGGGTAGTTCTGGGGCCAACGTCCTGACTTTC
len: 19; d_gene: -; j_gene: TRBJ2-3; v_gene: TRBV1; abundance: -; CDR3aa: CTSSQDTGTSGGGHDTQYF; CDR3nt: TGCACCAGCAGCCAAGATACCGGGACTAGCGGGGGGGGCCACGATACGCAGTATTTT
len: 13; d_gene: -; j_gene: TRBJ2-1; v_gene: TRBV7-8; abundance: -; CDR3aa: CASSLFQRNEQFF; CDR3nt: TGTGCCAGCAGCTTATTTCAAAGGAATGAGCAGTTCTTC
len: 16; d_gene: -; j_gene: TRBJ1-5; v_gene: TRBV6-4; abundance: -; CDR3aa: CASSDSRGHSNQPQHF; CDR3nt: TGTGCCAGCAGTGACTCTCGCGGTCATAGCAATCAGCCCCAGCATTTT
len: 14; d_gene: TRBD2; j_gene: TRBJ2-3; v_gene: TRBV19; abundance: -; CDR3aa: CATTNGGGTDTQYF; CDR3nt: TGTGCCACTACAAACGGGGGGGGCACAGATACGCAGTATTTT
len: 14; d_gene: -; j_gene: TRBJ1-5; v_gene: TRBV30; abundance: -; CDR3aa: CAWSLSVSNQPQHF; CDR3nt: TGTGCCTGGAGCTTATCCGTTAGCAATCAGCCCCAGCATTTT
len: 12; d_gene: -; j_gene: TRBJ1-5; v_gene: TRBV10-3; abundance: -; CDR3aa: CATTEGNQPQHF; CDR3nt: TGTGCCACAACGGAGGGCAATCAGCCCCAGCATTTT
len: 17; d_gene: -; j_gene: TRBJ2-5; v_gene: TRBV5-1; abundance: -; CDR3aa: CASSLALGRGRQETQYF; CDR3nt: TGCGCCAGCAGCTTGGCCCTTGGTCGGGGCCGGCAAGAGACCCAGTACTTC
len: 14; d_gene: -; j_gene: TRBJ2-3; v_gene: TRBV13; abundance: -; CDR3aa: CASSPLVSADTQYF; CDR3nt: TGTGCCAGCAGCCCCTTAGTGAGCGCAGATACGCAGTATTTT
len: 10; d_gene: -; j_gene: TRBJ2-7; v_gene: TRBV21-1; abundance: -; CDR3aa: CASTLRPQYF; CDR3nt: TGTGCCAGCACCCTACGCCCGCAGTACTTC
len: 14; d_gene: -; j_gene: TRBJ1-1; v_gene: TRBV28; abundance: -; CDR3aa: CASRRTGRNTEAFF; CDR3nt: TGTGCCAGCAGACGAACCGGGAGGAACACTGAAGCTTTCTTT
len: 14; d_gene: TRBD1; j_gene: TRBJ1-2; v_gene: TRBV6-1; abundance: -; CDR3aa: CASSLPPPGGGYTF; CDR3nt: TGTGCCAGCAGCCTACCCCCCCCAGGGGGTGGCTACACCTTC
len: 16; d_gene: TRBD1; j_gene: TRBJ2-7; v_gene: TRBV7-9; abundance: -; CDR3aa: CASSFAGTGPSDEQYF; CDR3nt: TGTGCCAGCAGCTTCGCCGGGACAGGGCCTTCTGACGAGCAGTACTTC
len: 15; d_gene: -; j_gene: TRBJ1-2; v_gene: TRBV6-6; abundance: -; CDR3aa: CASSSEVGFGYGYTF; CDR3nt: TGTGCCAGCAGTAGCGAAGTGGGGTTCGGCTATGGCTACACCTTC
len: 15; d_gene: TRBD2; j_gene: TRBJ2-1; v_gene: TRBV6-5; abundance: -; CDR3aa: CASSLLAGEPNEQFF; CDR3nt: TGTGCCAGCAGTCTACTAGCGGGAGAGCCGAATGAGCAGTTCTTC
len: 15; d_gene: -; j_gene: TRBJ1-1; v_gene: TRBV6-6; abundance: -; CDR3aa: CASSYSRRAGTEAFF; CDR3nt: TGTGCCAGCAGTTACTCGCGTCGGGCGGGCACTGAAGCTTTCTTT
len: 13; d_gene: -; j_gene: TRBJ1-2; v_gene: TRBV6-6; abundance: -; CDR3aa: CASILNRVDGYTF; CDR3nt: TGTGCCAGCATCTTGAACAGGGTTGATGGCTACACCTTC
len: 16; d_gene: TRBD2; j_gene: TRBJ2-1; v_gene: TRBV4-2; abundance: -; CDR3aa: CASSLRGTSPLNEQFF; CDR3nt: TGTGCCAGCAGCCTAAGGGGGACTAGCCCCCTCAATGAGCAGTTCTTC
len: 13; d_gene: -; j_gene: TRBJ1-2; v_gene: TRBV10-3; abundance: once; CDR3aa: CAISESTRGGYTF; CDR3nt: TGTGCCATCAGTGAGTCGACTAGGGGTGGCTACACCTTC
len: 15; d_gene: TRBD2; j_gene: TRBJ2-1; v_gene: TRBV10-3; abundance: -; CDR3aa: CAIRDTSGGTNEQFF; CDR3nt: TGTGCCATCAGGGACACTAGCGGGGGAACTAATGAGCAGTTCTTC
len: 14; d_gene: TRBD1; j_gene: TRBJ1-4; v_gene: TRBV19; abundance: -; CDR3aa: CASSRDRSNEKLFF; CDR3nt: TGTGCCAGTAGCAGGGACAGATCTAATGAAAAACTGTTTTTT
len: 14; d_gene: -; j_gene: TRBJ1-6; v_gene: TRBV18; abundance: -; CDR3aa: CASSPRQRDSPLHF; CDR3nt: TGTGCCAGCTCCCCGAGGCAACGAGATTCACCCCTCCACTTT
len: 11; d_gene: -; j_gene: TRBJ2-3; v_gene: TRBV20-1; abundance: -; CDR3aa: CSASSVDTQYF; CDR3nt: TGCAGTGCTAGTTCGGTAGATACGCAGTATTTT
len: 13; d_gene: -; j_gene: TRBJ2-2; v_gene: TRBV5-1; abundance: -; CDR3aa: CASSASDTGELFF; CDR3nt: TGCGCCAGCAGCGCATCAGACACCGGGGAGCTGTTTTTT